This paragraph reports one T cell receptor (beta chain). This specimen belongs to a study of CD8 T cells in Susac syndrome. The CDR3 is 19 residues long. Looked up from germline, CDR1 is SNHLY and CDR2 is FYNNEI. V lost 6 bases, J lost 1 base, and 8 bases stayed unmatched. The RNA input was about 0.5 to 1 ug, and it was reverse transcribed with random hexamers. MiXCR, applied by TCRdb to the immunoSEQ multiplex PCR reads, yields one record per CDR3 protein. The sample has 150,000 to 160,000 distinct CDR3 sequences; roughly 94% are singletons. The chain carries TRBV2 and TRBJ2-6, with 14 bases identical to TRBD2. This receptor was taken from a human donor with multiple sclerosis. Sequenced input: CD8+ T cells from PBMCs. The CDR3 DNA sequence: TGTGCCAGCAGGCGGACTAGCGGGGGGCTCCAATCTGGGGCCAACGTCCTGACTTTC. This gives the protein CASRRTSGGLQSGANVLTF.